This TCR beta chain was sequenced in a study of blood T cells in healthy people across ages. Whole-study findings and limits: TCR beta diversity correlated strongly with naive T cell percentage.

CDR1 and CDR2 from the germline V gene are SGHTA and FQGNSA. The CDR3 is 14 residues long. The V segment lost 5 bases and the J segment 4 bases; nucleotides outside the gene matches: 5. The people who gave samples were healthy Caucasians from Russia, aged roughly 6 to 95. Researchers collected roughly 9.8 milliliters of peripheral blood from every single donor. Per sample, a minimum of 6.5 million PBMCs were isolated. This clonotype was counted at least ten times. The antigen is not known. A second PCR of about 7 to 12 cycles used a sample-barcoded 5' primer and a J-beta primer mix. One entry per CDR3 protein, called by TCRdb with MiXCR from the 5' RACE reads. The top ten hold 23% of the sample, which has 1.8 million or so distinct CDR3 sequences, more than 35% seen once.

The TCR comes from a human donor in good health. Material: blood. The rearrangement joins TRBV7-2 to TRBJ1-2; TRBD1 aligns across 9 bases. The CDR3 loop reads CASSPPGQGYGYTF. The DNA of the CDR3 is TGTGCCAGCAGCCCGCCGGGACAGGGCTATGGCTACACCTTC.